A single sample is the source of the 26 T cell receptor beta chains below, sequenced in a study of T cell responses to AZD1222 COVID-19 vaccine (dated by TCRdb to the early 2020s). Libraries were made using the immunoSEQ multiplex PCR assay. The clones in this table, taken by TCRdb from immuneACCESS, are in-frame only. Not every clone is retained; where verified, under half of the shortfall comes from an unresolved V gene, and the cause of the rest is unknown. This sample gives 85,000 or so clones in total; about 86% of them show up just once. More than 5% of the sample is in the top ten clones. Sample time point, as interpreted from the label and publication: about 28 days (+/-7) after the second vaccine dose. The material was peripheral blood, obtained 28 days after the second AZD1222 dose. These receptors all come from an adult who received the AZD1222 COVID-19 vaccine.

This clone was seen only once. J is TRBJ1-1 and V is TRBV5-6; tentative D call: TRBD1 (6 bases). V lost 1 base and J lost 1, with 17 bases in between. Germline V lookup: CDR1 SGHDT, CDR2 YYEEEE. The CDR3 runs 17 residues. As DNA, the CDR3 is TGTGCCAGCAGCTTGATGAAGGGGGGCGTGAGGAACACTGAAGCTTTCTTT. Translation gives CASSLMKGGVRNTEAFF.

This chain joins TRBV4-1 and TRBJ2-3; D is unclear. The CDR3 has 16 amino acids. Germline V gives CDR1 MGHRA, CDR2 YSYEKL. The V gene lost 4 bases and the J gene lost 0 bases, with 14 bases spanning the gap. Here the CDR3 reads CASSLLGRGSTDTQYF. CDR3 nucleotide sequence: TGCGCCAGCAGCCTCCTCGGACGCGGTAGCACAGATACGCAGTATTTT.

This clone came up a few times. The chain is built from TRBV7-8 and TRBJ1-6, with D perhaps matching TRBD1 (5 bases). V dropped 8 bases and J dropped 2 bases, with 19 bases sitting between them. Germline values: CDR1 SGHVS, CDR2 FQNEAQ. This CDR3 has 17 amino acids. The CDR3 here is CASLYARWGAYNSPLHF. The CDR3, as DNA: TGTGCCAGCCTCTACGCTCGGTGGGGGGCCTATAATTCACCCCTCCACTTT.

This rearrangement joins TRBV10-1 to TRBJ2-4, with 11 bases lining up with TRBD2. The CDR3 loop spans 16 amino acids. Trimming removed 4 bases from V and 6 bases from J; junction bases left unmatched: 8. Germline V gene data show CDR1 as WNHNN and CDR2 as SYGVQD (reference sequence). The CDR3 loop is CASSGLAGGDGNIQYF. The CDR3 DNA sequence: TGCGCCAGCAGTGGGCTAGCGGGAGGAGATGGAAACATTCAGTACTTC.

The J gene is TRBJ1-1, the V gene TRBV6-1; D is possibly TRBD1 (5 bases). This CDR3 is built from 15 residues. The germline V and J ends were trimmed by 0 bases and 3 bases, with 11 bases remaining between them. CDR1 is MNHNS and CDR2 is SASEGT in the germline V gene. CDR3 nucleotides: TGTGCCAGCAGTGAAGCAGGCAGGGTGGACACTGAAGCTTTCTTT. Its translation is CASSEAGRVDTEAFF.

In this sample, this clone turned up once. The chain employs TRBV2 and TRBJ1-5; D is ambiguous. Germline V gives CDR1 SNHLY, CDR2 FYNNEI. This CDR3 is built from 14 residues. The germline V and J ends were trimmed by 6 bases and 6 bases, with 15 bases remaining between them. This CDR3 reads CASRLEGSGQPQHF. The CDR3 DNA reads TGTGCCAGCAGGCTAGAGGGCAGCGGTCAGCCCCAGCATTTT.

The CDR3 spells CASSQDLGMGQPQHF. The CDR3 DNA reads TGTGCCAGCAGCCAAGATTTAGGGATGGGTCAGCCCCAGCATTTT. The rearrangement uses TRBV3-1 (or the pseudogene TRBV3-2) and TRBJ1-5; no firm D call. This CDR3 spans 15 amino acids. Germline CDR1 is LGHDT and CDR2 is YNNKEL (reference sequence). V was pared by 0 bases and J by 6 bases, with 12 bases between.

The J gene is TRBJ2-2, the V gene TRBV30, with 8 bases identical to TRBD2. V lost 2 bases to trimming and J lost 0 bases; unmatched junction nucleotides: 14. CDR1 and CDR2 from the germline V gene are GTSNPN and SVGIG (reference sequence). This CDR3 comprises 19 residues. The CDR3 protein is CAWSRREGARFANTGELFF. The CDR3 coding sequence is TGTGCCTGGAGTCGACGGGAGGGCGCCAGATTCGCGAACACCGGGGAGCTGTTTTTT.

J is TRBJ1-4 and V is TRBV7-9; D is perhaps TRBD1 (5 bases). The germline V and J ends were trimmed by 4 bases and 4 bases, with 10 bases remaining between them. CDR1 and CDR2 from the germline V gene are SEHNR and FQNEAQ (reference sequence). This CDR3 is built from 14 residues. CDR3 in amino acids: CASSSGGNNEKLFF. In DNA form, the CDR3 reads TGTGCCAGCAGCTCCGGGGGGAATAATGAAAAACTGTTTTTT.

A single count supports this clone. This chain joins TRBV6-5 and TRBJ2-3; possible D gene TRBD2, 6 bases. Trimming took 0 bases from V and 4 from J, leaving 14 bases between them. This CDR3 contains 16 residues. Germline V gene lookup returns CDR1 MNHEY and CDR2 SVGAGI. The DNA of the CDR3 is TGTGCCAGCAGTTACTCGTCGGGAGATGGGGCAGATACGCAGTATTTT. Translation: CASSYSSGDGADTQYF.

This rearrangement joins TRBV6-4 to TRBJ2-7, with a tentative D call TRBD2 (6 bases). The V and J ends lost 5 bases and 4 bases respectively, with 18 bases between them. There are 15 residues in the CDR3. Germline V lookup: CDR1 MRHNA, CDR2 SNTAGT. CDR3 sequence (DNA): TGTGCCAGCAGTCTTCAAAGCGGGTCCCCTTACGAGCAGTACTTC. Protein sequence: CASSLQSGSPYEQYF.

The chain's CDR3 is CASSPTITGKGNTEAFF. CDR3 DNA sequence: TGTGCCAGCTCACCAACTATTACAGGGAAGGGGAACACTGAAGCTTTCTTT. The chain joins TRBV18 to TRBJ1-1, with D possibly matching TRBD1 (6 bases). V gave up 2 bases and J gave up 1 base, with 17 bases separating them. The CDR3 spans 17 residues. Germline CDR1 is KGHSH and CDR2 is LQKENI.

This clone was detected once. V gene TRBV4-2 combines with J gene TRBJ2-1; 14 bases line up with TRBD2. The germline V gene has CDR1 LGHNA and CDR2 YNFKEQ. V shed 1 base, J shed 8 bases, and the junction held 4 bases outside the gene matches. CDR3 size: 16 residues. The CDR3: CASSQGGTSGSDEQFF. The CDR3 nucleotides read TGTGCCAGCAGCCAAGGGGGGACTAGCGGGAGTGATGAGCAGTTCTTC.

V usage is TRBV10-3 and J usage is TRBJ2-5, with 7 bases fitting TRBD2. The CDR3 spans 14 residues. V gave up 0 bases and J gave up 7 bases; unmatched junction bases: 5. CDR1 and CDR2 (germline): ENHRY, SYGVKD. CDR3 amino acids: CAISESKRGRTQYF. CDR3 DNA: TGTGCCATCAGTGAGTCGAAGCGGGGAAGGACCCAGTACTTC.

V and J are TRBV5-1 and TRBJ2-5, with 7 positions matching TRBD1. After removal of 0 bases from V and 4 bases from J, the junction contained 9 bases not matched to a gene. The germline CDR1 and CDR2 sequences are SGHRS and YFSETQ. The CDR3 covers 16 residues. CDR3 nucleotides: TGCGCCAGCAGCTTGGACTCCGGGACAGCAAGAGAGACCCAGTACTTC. Translated, it gives CASSLDSGTARETQYF.

The CDR3 here is CASSLSAGTQGNEQFF. CDR3 sequence (DNA): TGTGCCAGCAGTTTATCGGCGGGAACCCAGGGGAATGAGCAGTTCTTC. This chain joins TRBV28 and TRBJ2-1; D may be TRBD1 or TRBD2 (6 bases each). V lost 1 base to trimming and J lost 7 bases, with 17 bases between them. Germline CDR1 is MDHEN and CDR2 is SYDVKM. The CDR3 is 16 amino acids.

The chain carries TRBV4-2 and TRBJ2-7; 7 nucleotides align to TRBD2. CDR3 length equals 17 residues. V dropped 0 bases and J dropped 1; count of bases not matched to a gene: 9. Germline loops: CDR1 LGHNA, CDR2 YNFKEQ. The CDR3 nucleotides are TGTGCCAGCAGCCAAGATGGGACCAGCGGGGCATCCTACGAGCAGTACTTC. Translated, it gives CASSQDGTSGASYEQYF.

The rearrangement links TRBV27 to TRBJ1-1; D not resolved. The CDR3 length is 12 residues. Germline CDR1 is MNHEY and CDR2 is SMNVEV (reference sequence). V was cut by 4 bases and J by 6 bases, with 9 bases left in between. CDR3 sequence reads: CASSSALAEAFF. The CDR3 nucleotides are TGTGCCAGCAGTTCCGCTCTGGCTGAAGCTTTCTTT.

The chain employs TRBV6-5 and TRBJ1-2; tentative D call: TRBD1 (6 bases). The CDR3 is 14 amino acids. V lost 0 bases, J lost 4 bases, and 9 bases lay in between. Germline V gives CDR1 MNHEY, CDR2 SVGAGI. In DNA form, the CDR3 reads TGTGCCAGCAGTTACTCGCAGGGGCCCTATGGCTACACCTTC. As protein: CASSYSQGPYGYTF.

This sequence joins TRBV10-3 and TRBJ2-3; 10 nucleotides match TRBD2. Losses at the gene ends were 0 bases for V and 6 bases for J; bases not matched to a gene: 12. This CDR3 contains 18 residues. The germline V gene has CDR1 ENHRY and CDR2 SYGVKD. The CDR3 sequence: CAISESGRASGSRDTQYF. CDR3 nucleotide sequence: TGTGCCATCAGTGAGTCGGGGCGGGCTAGCGGGAGTCGGGATACGCAGTATTTT.

V usage is TRBV24-1 and J usage is TRBJ2-3, with 11 bases that match TRBD1. Germline CDR1 and CDR2: KGHDR and SFDVKD. Losses at the gene ends were 4 bases for V and 3 bases for J; bases not matched to a gene: 8. The CDR3 is 17 amino acids. CDR3 sequence: CATSDPGQGVRTDTQYF. CDR3 DNA sequence: TGTGCCACCAGTGACCCGGGACAGGGGGTAAGGACAGATACGCAGTATTTT.

The V gene is TRBV5-8, the J gene TRBJ2-7; 8 nucleotides match TRBD2. Germline values: CDR1 SGHTS, CDR2 YDEGEE. J lost 2 bases, V lost 4 bases, and 8 bases had no gene match. The CDR3 has 15 residues. This CDR3 is CASSPLAGKTYEQYF. In DNA, the CDR3 is TGTGCCAGCAGCCCCTTAGCGGGGAAGACCTACGAGCAGTACTTC.

The chain employs TRBV9 and TRBJ2-5; TRBD1 matches at 9 bases. V lost 5 bases and J lost 5; bases outside the gene matches: 13. Germline V gene sequence: CDR1 SGDLS, CDR2 YYNGEE. This CDR3 contains 16 residues. CDR3 bases: TGTGCCAGCAGTCTTTGGGGGAACAGGGGGCAGGAGACCCAGTACTTC. Translating gives CASSLWGNRGQETQYF.

Notes on this clone: This specimen includes other DNA sequences encoding the same CDR3. This chain joins TRBV18 and TRBJ1-5; 12 nucleotides line up with TRBD1. V shed 2 bases and J 6 bases; nucleotides not matched to a gene: 2. Germline values: CDR1 KGHSH, CDR2 LQKENI. This CDR3 region has 15 residues. The CDR3 spells CASSPGTGGGQPQHF. In nucleotides, the CDR3 is TGTGCCAGCTCACCAGGGACAGGGGGCGGTCAGCCCCAGCATTTT.

The gene calls are TRBV4-2 and TRBJ2-7; 10 nucleotides agree with TRBD2. The CDR3 has 15 amino acids. Germline CDR1 is LGHNA and CDR2 is YNFKEQ. Trimming took 3 bases from V and 3 from J; bases not matched to a gene: 5. The CDR3 region is CASSHSGTSDYEQYF. CDR3 sequence (DNA): TGTGCCAGCAGCCACAGCGGGACTAGCGACTACGAGCAGTACTTC.

The sample holds one count of this clone. V gene TRBV28 combines with J gene TRBJ1-4, with D perhaps matching TRBD1 (5 bases). The CDR3 runs to 14 residues. V was trimmed by 5 bases and J by 12 bases, leaving 19 bases between them. Per germline, CDR1 MDHEN and CDR2 SYDVKM. The CDR3 DNA reads as TGTGCCAGCAGTACCCCCGCGACTTTGGGGGAACTGTTTTTT. Translation: CASSTPATLGELFF.